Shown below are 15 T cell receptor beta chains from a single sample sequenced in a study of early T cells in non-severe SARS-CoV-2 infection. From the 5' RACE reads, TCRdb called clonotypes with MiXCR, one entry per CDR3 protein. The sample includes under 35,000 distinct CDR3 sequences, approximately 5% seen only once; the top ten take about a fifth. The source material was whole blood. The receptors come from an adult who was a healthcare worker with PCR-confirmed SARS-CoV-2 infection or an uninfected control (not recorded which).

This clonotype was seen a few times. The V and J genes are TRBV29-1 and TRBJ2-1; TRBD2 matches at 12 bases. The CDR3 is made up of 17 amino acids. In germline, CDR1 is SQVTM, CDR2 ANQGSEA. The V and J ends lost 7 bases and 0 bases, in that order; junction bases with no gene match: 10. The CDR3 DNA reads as TGCAGCGCAACGGGACTAGCGGGTCCAAGCTCCTACAATGAGCAGTTCTTC. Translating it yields CSATGLAGPSSYNEQFF.

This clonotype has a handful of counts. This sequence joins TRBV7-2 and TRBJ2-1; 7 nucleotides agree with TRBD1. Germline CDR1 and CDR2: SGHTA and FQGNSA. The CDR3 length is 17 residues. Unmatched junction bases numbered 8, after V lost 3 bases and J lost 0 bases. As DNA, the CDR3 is TGTGCCAGCAGCTTGACAGGGTCCACCAGCTCCTACAATGAGCAGTTCTTC. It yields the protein CASSLTGSTSSYNEQFF.

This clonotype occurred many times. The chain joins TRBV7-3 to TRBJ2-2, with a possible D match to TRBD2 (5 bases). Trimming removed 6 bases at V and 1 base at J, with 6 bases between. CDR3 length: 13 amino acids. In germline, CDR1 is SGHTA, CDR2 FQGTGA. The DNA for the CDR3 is TGTGCCAGCAGAGAGGGGAACACCGGGGAGCTGTTTTTT. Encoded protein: CASREGNTGELFF.

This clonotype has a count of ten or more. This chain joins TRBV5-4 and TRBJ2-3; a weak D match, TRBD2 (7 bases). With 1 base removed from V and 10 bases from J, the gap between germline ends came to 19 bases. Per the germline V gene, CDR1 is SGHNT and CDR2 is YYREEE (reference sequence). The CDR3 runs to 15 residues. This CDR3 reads CASSLSGGGPLAQYF. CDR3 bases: TGTGCCAGCAGCTTGTCGGGGGGCGGGCCTCTTGCGCAGTATTTT.

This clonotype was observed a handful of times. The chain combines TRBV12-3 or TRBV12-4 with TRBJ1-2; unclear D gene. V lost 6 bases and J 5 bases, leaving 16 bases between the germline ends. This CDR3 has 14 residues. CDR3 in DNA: TGTGCCAGCAGCCCCGGGATATCTTCGTATGGCTACACCTTC. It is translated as CASSPGISSYGYTF.

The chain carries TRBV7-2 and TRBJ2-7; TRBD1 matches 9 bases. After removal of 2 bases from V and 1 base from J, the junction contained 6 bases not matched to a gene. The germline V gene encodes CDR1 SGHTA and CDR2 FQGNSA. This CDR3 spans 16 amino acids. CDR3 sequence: CASSLLGGQGSYEQYF. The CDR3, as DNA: TGTGCCAGCAGCTTATTAGGGGGACAGGGTTCCTACGAGCAGTACTTC.

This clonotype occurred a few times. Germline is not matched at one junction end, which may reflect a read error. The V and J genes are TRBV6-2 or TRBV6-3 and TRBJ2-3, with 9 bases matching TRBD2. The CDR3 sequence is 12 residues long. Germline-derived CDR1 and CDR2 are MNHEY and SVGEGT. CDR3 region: CASRTSSGDMNF. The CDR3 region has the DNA TGTGCCAGCAGAACCTCTAGCGGGGATATGAATTTT.

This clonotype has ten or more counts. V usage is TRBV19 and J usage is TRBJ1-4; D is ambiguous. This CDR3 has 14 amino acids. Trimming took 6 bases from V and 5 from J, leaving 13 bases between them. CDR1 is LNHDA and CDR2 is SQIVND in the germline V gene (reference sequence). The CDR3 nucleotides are TGTGCCAGTAGCAGGACGGCATGGAATGAAAAACTGTTTTTT. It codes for CASSRTAWNEKLFF. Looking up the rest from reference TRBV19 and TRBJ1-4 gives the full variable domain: DGGITQSPKYLFRKEGQNVTLSCEQNLNHDAMYWYRQDPGQGLRLIYYSQIVNDFQKGDIAEGYSVSREKKESFPLTVTSAQKNPTAFYLCASSRTAWNEKLFFGSGTQLSVL.

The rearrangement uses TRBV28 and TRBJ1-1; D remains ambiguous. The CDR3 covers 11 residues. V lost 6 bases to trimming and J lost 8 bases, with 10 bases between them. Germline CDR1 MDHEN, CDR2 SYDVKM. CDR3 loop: CASRATGEAFF. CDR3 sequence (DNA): TGTGCCAGCAGGGCGACCGGGGAAGCTTTCTTT.

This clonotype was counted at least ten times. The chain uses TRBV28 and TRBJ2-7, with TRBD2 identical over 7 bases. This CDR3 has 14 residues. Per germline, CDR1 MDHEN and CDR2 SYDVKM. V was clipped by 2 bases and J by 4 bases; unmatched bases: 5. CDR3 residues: CASSLAGALYEQYF. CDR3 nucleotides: TGTGCCAGCAGTTTAGCGGGAGCCTTATACGAGCAGTACTTC. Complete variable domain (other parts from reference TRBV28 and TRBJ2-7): DVKVTQSSRYLVKRTGEKVFLECVQDMDHENMFWYRQDPGLGLRLIYFSYDVKMKEKGDIPEGYSVSREKKERFSLILESASTNQTSMYLCASSLAGALYEQYFGPGTRLTVT.

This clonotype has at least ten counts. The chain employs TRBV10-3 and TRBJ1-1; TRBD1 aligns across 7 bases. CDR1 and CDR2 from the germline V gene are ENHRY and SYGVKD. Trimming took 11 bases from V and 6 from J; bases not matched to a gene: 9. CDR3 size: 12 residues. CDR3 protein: CASTGKSPEAFF. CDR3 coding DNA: TGTGCCTCGACAGGGAAGTCGCCTGAAGCTTTCTTT.

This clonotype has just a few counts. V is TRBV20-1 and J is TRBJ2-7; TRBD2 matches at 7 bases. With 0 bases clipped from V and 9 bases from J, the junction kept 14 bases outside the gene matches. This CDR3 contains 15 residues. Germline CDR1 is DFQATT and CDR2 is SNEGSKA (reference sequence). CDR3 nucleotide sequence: TGCAGTGCTAGAGATGACAGCGGGGCCCACGTTGGGCAGTACTTC. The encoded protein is CSARDDSGAHVGQYF.

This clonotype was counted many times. The CDR3 coding sequence is TGTGCCAGCAGCGGAAGGTCCTACGAGCAGTACTTC. Translated: CASSGRSYEQYF. This chain uses TRBV11-1 with TRBJ2-7; no firm D call. Between the trimmed V and J ends, which lost 5 bases and 1 base, there was a span of 6 bases. Germline-derived CDR1 and CDR2 are SGHAT and FQDESV (reference sequence). This CDR3 region has 12 residues.

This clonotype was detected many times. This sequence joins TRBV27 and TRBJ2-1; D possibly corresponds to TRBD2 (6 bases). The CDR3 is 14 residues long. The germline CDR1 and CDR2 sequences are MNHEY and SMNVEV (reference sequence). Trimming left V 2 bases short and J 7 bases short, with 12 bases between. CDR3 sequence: CASSLRRGGNEQFF. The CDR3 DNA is TGTGCCAGCAGTTTACGGCGCGGAGGGAATGAGCAGTTCTTC.

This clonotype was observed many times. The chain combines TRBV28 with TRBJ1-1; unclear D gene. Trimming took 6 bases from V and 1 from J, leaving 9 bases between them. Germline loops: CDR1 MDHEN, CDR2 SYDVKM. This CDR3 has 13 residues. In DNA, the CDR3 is TGTGCCAGCAGAGGCACTAAGAACACTGAAGCTTTCTTT. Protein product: CASRGTKNTEAFF.